The rows below give T cell receptor beta chains drawn from one sample of a study of identical twins. MiXCR, applied by TCRdb to the 5' RACE reads, yields one record per CDR3 protein. The sample carries about 300,000 distinct CDR3 sequences, about 12% recorded once. These same data were also listed under a study on yellow fever vaccine responses in identical twins.

The specimen was CD8+ T cells sorted from blood. The source is a young woman in good health. Both conserved end residues are part of each CDR3. A D gene is named only where the DNA matches it firmly. Size is omitted from some rows. Given values are once, few, many or a class for expanded clones.

clone_size,j_call,v_call,d_call,cdr3_nt,cdr3_aa
few,TRBJ1-2,TRBV15,.,TGTGCCACCAGCAGAGGGGGGGACCTGGAGGGCTACACCTTC,CATSRGGDLEGYTF
.,TRBJ2-1,TRBV2,.,TGTGCCAGCAGTGAACCCCGGACTATAGGGCCAAAACTCAATGAGCAGTTCTTC,CASSEPRTIGPKLNEQFF
.,TRBJ2-1,TRBV4-2,.,TGTGCCAGCAGCCAAGACTATGGGCAAAACAATGAGCAGTTCTTC,CASSQDYGQNNEQFF
few,TRBJ2-1,TRBV28,TRBD2,TGTGCCAGCAGTTTAATCGGGGGAGGGCCGGGTGAGCAGTTCTTC,CASSLIGGGPGEQFF
many,TRBJ2-2,TRBV7-3,.,TGTGCCAGCAGCGCCCCAGGGTCTAGCGGGGAGCTGTTTTTT,CASSAPGSSGELFF
.,TRBJ2-6,TRBV28,.,TGTGCGACACTTTCTGGGGCCAACGTCCTGACTTTC,CATLSGANVLTF
many,TRBJ1-1,TRBV2,.,TGTGCCAGCAGCGCTATTGGGACGTACACTGAAGCTTTCTTT,CASSAIGTYTEAFF
many,TRBJ2-3,TRBV27,.,TGTGCCAGCAGCGACCAATTAGCGAAGAGCACAGATACGCAGTATTTT,CASSDQLAKSTDTQYF
.,TRBJ2-2,TRBV5-6,TRBD1,TGTGCCAGCAGCTTGGACAGGGGGCCCGCGAACACCGGGGAGCTGTTTTTT,CASSLDRGPANTGELFF
many,TRBJ2-1,TRBV27,TRBD2,TGTGCCAGCAGTTCCCTAGCGGGAGGTCTCAATGAGCAGTTCTTC,CASSSLAGGLNEQFF
few,TRBJ2-2,TRBV6-1,TRBD2,TGTGCCAGCACGCCTTTAGCGGGAGAAACCGGGGAGCTGTTTTTT,CASTPLAGETGELFF
.,TRBJ2-1,TRBV2,TRBD2,TGTGCCAGCAGTGAAATAGCGGGAGGGTACAATGAGCAGTTCTTC,CASSEIAGGYNEQFF
.,TRBJ2-1,TRBV4-1,.,TGCGCCAGCAGCGCTACTAGATATGGTGAGCAGTTCTTC,CASSATRYGEQFF
many,TRBJ1-5,TRBV4-1,.,TGCGCCAGCAGCCAACGGGACACTAGAGGAGGTCAGCCCCAGCATTTT,CASSQRDTRGGQPQHF
few,TRBJ2-1,TRBV24-1,TRBD2,TGTGCCACCAGTGACCCTTGGACTAGCGGGAGAAGCTACAATGAGCAGTTCTTC,CATSDPWTSGRSYNEQFF
few,TRBJ2-3,TRBV4-1,TRBD2,TGCGCCAGCAGCCAAGAAGTAGCGGGGGGGCCATTGACAGATACGCAGTATTTT,CASSQEVAGGPLTDTQYF
.,TRBJ2-5,TRBV7-9,TRBD1,TGTGCCAGCAGCTTAGTCGGGGACAGGAGGCAAGAGACCCAGTACTTC,CASSLVGDRRQETQYF
few,TRBJ1-2,TRBV20-1,.,TGCAGTGCTATGTCTAGTGGGACAAGAGAGAGCTATGGCTACACCTTC,CSAMSSGTRESYGYTF
many,TRBJ2-2,TRBV5-1,.,TGCGCCAGCAGCTTGATCGGTGCCGGAAACACCGGGGAGCTGTTTTTT,CASSLIGAGNTGELFF
.,TRBJ1-1,TRBV5-6,.,TGTGCCAGCAGCCCCCTCCCACGGGGGACCACTGAAGCTTTCTTT,CASSPLPRGTTEAFF
few,TRBJ1-5,TRBV28,TRBD1,TGTGCCAGCAGTTTGCGGGAGACAGGGCAGCAGCCCCAGCATTTT,CASSLRETGQQPQHF
few,TRBJ2-1,TRBV12-5,.,TGTGCTAGTGGGGCAACTTGGGAGCAGTTCTTC,CASGATWEQFF
many,TRBJ2-3,TRBV20-1,.,TGCAGTGCTAGAGCGACAGATACGCAGTATTTT,CSARATDTQYF
.,TRBJ2-3,TRBV27,.,TGTGCCAGCAGCTTAAACATAGGGGGGCTACCCCAGTATTTT,CASSLNIGGLPQYF
.,TRBJ2-3,TRBV3-1,.,TGTGCCAGCAGCCAAGAGGTCCCGGGGACAGATACGCAGTATTTT,CASSQEVPGTDTQYF
few,TRBJ1-5,TRBV4-2,.,TGTGCCAGCAGCCAAGAGGGGGGTCTGAGCAATCAGCCCCAGCATTTT,CASSQEGGLSNQPQHF
many,TRBJ1-1,TRBV4-1,.,TGCGCCAGCAGCCAAGCTCAAGCTCCCAACACTGAAGCTTTCTTT,CASSQAQAPNTEAFF
.,TRBJ2-1,TRBV15,.,TGTGCCACCAGCAGAGAAGAGGGGGCCTACAATGAGCAGTTCTTC,CATSREEGAYNEQFF
.,TRBJ2-7,TRBV27,.,TGTGCCAGCAGTTCTACTTCGCTCTCCTACGAGCAGTACTTC,CASSSTSLSYEQYF
.,TRBJ2-7,TRBV2,.,TGTGCCAGCAGTGAAGAGGTTAGCCGCCCCTCCTACGAGCAGTACTTC,CASSEEVSRPSYEQYF
.,TRBJ2-7,TRBV2,.,TGTGCCAGCAGTGAAGGTCCCACGCAGGGGGGAGCAATGTACGAGCAGTACTTC,CASSEGPTQGGAMYEQYF
.,TRBJ2-5,TRBV2,.,TGTGCCAGCATCGGGGTACCCCCGCTACAAGAGACCCAGTACTTC,CASIGVPPLQETQYF
many,TRBJ1-2,TRBV4-1,.,TGCGCCAGCAGCTCTCGTGGAGGGGGTCATGGCTACACCTTC,CASSSRGGGHGYTF
.,TRBJ2-2,TRBV11-2,.,TGTGCCAGCAGCCTCGCGTTTGTCTGCTGGGAGCTGCTTTTT,CASSLAFVCWELLF
many,TRBJ2-1,TRBV5-5,.,TGTGCCAGCAGCTTGGTATGGGATGAGCAGTTCTTC,CASSLVWDEQFF
many,TRBJ1-5,TRBV12-3/TRBV12-4,.,TGTGCCAGCAGCCGGACAGTAAATCAGCCCCAGCATTTT,CASSRTVNQPQHF
few,TRBJ2-5,TRBV7-7,.,TGTGCCAGCAGCTTAGCTTCTGGGATAGGAGAGACCCAGTACTTC,CASSLASGIGETQYF
few,TRBJ2-1,TRBV3-1,.,TGTGCCAGCAGCCAAGGGACTACCCCTTTCAATGAGCAGTTCTTC,CASSQGTTPFNEQFF
.,TRBJ1-2,TRBV3-1,.,TGTGCCAGCAGCCAAGATCATGGACGTACCTATGGCTACACCTTC,CASSQDHGRTYGYTF
many,TRBJ2-7,TRBV2,.,TGTGCCAGCAGTGACGGTCAAAGCTCCTACGAGCAGTACTTC,CASSDGQSSYEQYF
few,TRBJ2-7,TRBV20-1,.,TGCAGTGCTAGTCCGGAGGTGGGATTCGAGCAGTACTTC,CSASPEVGFEQYF
few,TRBJ2-3,TRBV2,.,TGTGCCAGCAGTGAAGGTCATTGGGAGAGCACAGATACGCAGTATTTT,CASSEGHWESTDTQYF
few,TRBJ2-6,TRBV7-8,TRBD1,TGTGCCAGCAGCCTAAGCCGGACAGGGCCCTCTCCTGGGGCCAACGTCCTGACTTTC,CASSLSRTGPSPGANVLTF
.,TRBJ1-1,TRBV12-1,.,TGTGCCAGCTGCCAACGACAGGGACCGAACACTGAAGCTTTCTTT,CASCQRQGPNTEAFF
.,TRBJ2-7,TRBV23-1,.,TGCGCCAGCAGTCAAAGGGAGGACAAGAAGCAGTACTTC,CASSQREDKKQYF
few,TRBJ2-2,TRBV2,TRBD2,TGTGCCAGCACGCTACCGGGACTAGCGGGAGGTTCATACACCGGGGAGCTGTTTTTT,CASTLPGLAGGSYTGELFF
.,TRBJ2-2,TRBV27,TRBD2,TGTGCCAGCAGTTTCCGCGGACTAGTCGACATCGGGGAGCTGTTTTTT,CASSFRGLVDIGELFF
few,TRBJ2-3,TRBV5-1,.,TGCGCCAGCAGCTTGGCTTGGCCAGATACGCAGTATTTT,CASSLAWPDTQYF
few,TRBJ2-3,TRBV28,TRBD2,TGTGCCAGCAGTGGCCCAGGACTAGTCACAGATACGCAGTATTTT,CASSGPGLVTDTQYF
many,TRBJ2-1,TRBV3-1,TRBD2,TGTGCCAGCAGCCAAACCCGGACTAGCAGTTACAATGAGCAGTTCTTC,CASSQTRTSSYNEQFF
few,TRBJ2-2,TRBV9,TRBD2,TGTGCCAGCAGCGGACTAGCGGGAGCGGATACCGGGGAGCTGTTTTTT,CASSGLAGADTGELFF
.,TRBJ2-7,TRBV10-3,.,TGTGCCATCAGTAGCGCGTCCTACGAGCAGTACTTC,CAISSASYEQYF
many,TRBJ2-7,TRBV12-3/TRBV12-4,TRBD2,TGTGCCAGCAGTTTAGGTTCTAGCGGGAACGAGCAGTACTTC,CASSLGSSGNEQYF
.,TRBJ1-5,TRBV6-2/TRBV6-3,.,TGTGCCAGCAGTTACTGGGGCGAAAGCAATCAGCCCCAGCATTTT,CASSYWGESNQPQHF
few,TRBJ2-3,TRBV3-1,.,TGTGCCAGCAGCCATAAGGGCAACACAGATACGCAGTATTTT,CASSHKGNTDTQYF
.,TRBJ2-3,TRBV11-2,.,TGTGCCAGCAGCACACCGACAGGACCCGAGGATACGCAGTATTTT,CASSTPTGPEDTQYF
.,TRBJ2-1,TRBV13,.,TGTGCCAGCAAAAGGAGGGGGGGAAAGGAGCAGTTCTTC,CASKRRGGKEQFF